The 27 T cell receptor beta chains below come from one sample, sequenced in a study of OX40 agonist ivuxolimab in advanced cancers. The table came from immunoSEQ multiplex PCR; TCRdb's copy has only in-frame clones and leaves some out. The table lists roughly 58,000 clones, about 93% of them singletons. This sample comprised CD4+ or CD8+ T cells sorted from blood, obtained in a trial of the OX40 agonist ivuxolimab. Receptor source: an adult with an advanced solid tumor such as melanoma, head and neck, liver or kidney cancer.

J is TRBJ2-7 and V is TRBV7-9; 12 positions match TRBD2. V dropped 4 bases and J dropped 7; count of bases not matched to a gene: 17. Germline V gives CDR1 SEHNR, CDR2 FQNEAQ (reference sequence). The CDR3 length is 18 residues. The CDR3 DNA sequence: TGTGCCAGCAGCTCCTACCCAAGGACTAGCGGGGCAATAGAGGAGCAGTACTTC. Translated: CASSSYPRTSGAIEEQYF.

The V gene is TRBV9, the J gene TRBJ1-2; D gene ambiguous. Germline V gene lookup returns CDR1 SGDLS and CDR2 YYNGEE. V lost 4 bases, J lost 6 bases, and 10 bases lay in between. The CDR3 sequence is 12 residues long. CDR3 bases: TGTGCCAGCAGCTCTAGCTCCCATGGCTACACCTTC. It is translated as CASSSSSHGYTF.

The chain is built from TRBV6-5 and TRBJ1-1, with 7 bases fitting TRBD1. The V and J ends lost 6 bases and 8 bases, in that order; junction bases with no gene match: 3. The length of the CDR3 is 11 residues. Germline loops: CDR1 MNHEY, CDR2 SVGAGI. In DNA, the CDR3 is TGTGCCAGCAGCTCGACAGGGGAAGCTTTCTTT. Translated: CASSSTGEAFF.

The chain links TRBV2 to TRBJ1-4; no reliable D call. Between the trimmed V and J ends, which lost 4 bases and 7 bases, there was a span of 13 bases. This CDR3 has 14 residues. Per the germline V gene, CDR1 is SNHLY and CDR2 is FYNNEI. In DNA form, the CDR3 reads TGTGCCAGCAGTGGGGCGCCAGCGAGTGAAAAACTGTTTTTT. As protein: CASSGAPASEKLFF. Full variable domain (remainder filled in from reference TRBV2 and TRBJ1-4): EPEVTQTPSHQVTQMGQEVILRCVPISNHLYFYWYRQILGQKVEFLVSFYNNEISEKSEIFDDQFSVERPDGSNFTLKIRSTKLEDSAMYFCASSGAPASEKLFFGSGTQLSVL.

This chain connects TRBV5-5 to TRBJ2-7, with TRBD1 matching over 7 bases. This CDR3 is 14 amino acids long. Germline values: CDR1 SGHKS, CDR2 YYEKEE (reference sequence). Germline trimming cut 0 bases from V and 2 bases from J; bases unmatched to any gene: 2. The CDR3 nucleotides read TGTGCCAGCAGCTTGGCGGGACAGACCTACGAGCAGTACTTC. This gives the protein CASSLAGQTYEQYF.

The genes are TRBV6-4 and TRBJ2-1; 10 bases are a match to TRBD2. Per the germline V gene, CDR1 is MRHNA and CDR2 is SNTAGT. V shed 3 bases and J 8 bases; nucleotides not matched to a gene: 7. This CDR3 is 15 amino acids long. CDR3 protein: CASSEGLAGVDEQFF. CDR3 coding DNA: TGTGCCAGCAGTGAAGGGCTAGCGGGAGTAGATGAGCAGTTCTTC.

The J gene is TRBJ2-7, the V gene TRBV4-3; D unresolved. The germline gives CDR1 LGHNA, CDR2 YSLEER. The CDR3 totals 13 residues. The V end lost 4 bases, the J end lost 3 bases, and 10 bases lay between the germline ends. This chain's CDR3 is CASSPSQGYEQYF. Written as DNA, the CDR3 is TGCGCCAGCAGCCCCAGCCAAGGCTACGAGCAGTACTTC.

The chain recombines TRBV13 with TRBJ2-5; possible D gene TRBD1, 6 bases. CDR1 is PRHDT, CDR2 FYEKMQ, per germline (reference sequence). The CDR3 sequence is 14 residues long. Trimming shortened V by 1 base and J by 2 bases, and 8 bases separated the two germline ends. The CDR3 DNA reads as TGTGCCAGCAGCTTAGAGGGGGAACAAGAGACCCAGTACTTC. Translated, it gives CASSLEGEQETQYF.

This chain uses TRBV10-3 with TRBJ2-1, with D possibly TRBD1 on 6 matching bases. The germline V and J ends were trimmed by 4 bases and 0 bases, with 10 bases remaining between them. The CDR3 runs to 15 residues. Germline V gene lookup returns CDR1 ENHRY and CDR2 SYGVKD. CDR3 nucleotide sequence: TGTGCCATCAGTGTTACAGGGAGCTCCTACAATGAGCAGTTCTTC. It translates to CAISVTGSSYNEQFF.

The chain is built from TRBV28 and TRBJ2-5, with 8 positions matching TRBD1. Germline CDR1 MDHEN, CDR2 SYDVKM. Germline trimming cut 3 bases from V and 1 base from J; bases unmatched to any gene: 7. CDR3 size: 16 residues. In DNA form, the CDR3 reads TGTGCCAGCAGTTTCATCGGGACAGGTTTCCAAGAGACCCAGTACTTC. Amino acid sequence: CASSFIGTGFQETQYF.

The CDR3 DNA sequence: TGCGCCAGCAGCCAGCTTGGGGAGACCCAGTACTTC. Encoded protein: CASSQLGETQYF. The chain is built from TRBV4-1 and TRBJ2-5; D not certain. This CDR3 comprises 12 residues. V lost 3 bases and J lost 5, with 7 bases in between. Germline values: CDR1 MGHRA, CDR2 YSYEKL.

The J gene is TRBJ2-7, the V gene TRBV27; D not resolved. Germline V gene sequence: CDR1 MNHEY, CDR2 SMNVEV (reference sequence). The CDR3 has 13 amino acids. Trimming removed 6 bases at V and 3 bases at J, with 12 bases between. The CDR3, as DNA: TGTGCCAGCAGGTGGCAGCCGATCTACGAGCAGTACTTC. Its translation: CASRWQPIYEQYF.

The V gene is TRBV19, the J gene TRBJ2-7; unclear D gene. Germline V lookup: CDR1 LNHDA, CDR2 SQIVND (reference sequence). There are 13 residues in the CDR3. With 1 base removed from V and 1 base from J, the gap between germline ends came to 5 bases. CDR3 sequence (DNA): TGTGCCAGTAGTATAGGGAAGTCCTACGAGCAGTACTTC. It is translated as CASSIGKSYEQYF.

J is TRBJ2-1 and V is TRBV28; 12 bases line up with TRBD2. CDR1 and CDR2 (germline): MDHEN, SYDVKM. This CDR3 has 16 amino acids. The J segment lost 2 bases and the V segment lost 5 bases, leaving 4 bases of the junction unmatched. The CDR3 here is CASSRLAGVPYNEQFF. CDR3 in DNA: TGTGCCAGCAGTAGACTAGCGGGAGTCCCCTACAATGAGCAGTTCTTC.

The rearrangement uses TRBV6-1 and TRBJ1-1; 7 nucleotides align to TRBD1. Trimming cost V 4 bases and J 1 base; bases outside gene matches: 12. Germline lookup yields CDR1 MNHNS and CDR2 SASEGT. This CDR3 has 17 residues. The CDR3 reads CASSAPLLGTENTEAFF. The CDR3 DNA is TGTGCCAGCAGTGCCCCCCTACTAGGGACAGAGAACACTGAAGCTTTCTTT.

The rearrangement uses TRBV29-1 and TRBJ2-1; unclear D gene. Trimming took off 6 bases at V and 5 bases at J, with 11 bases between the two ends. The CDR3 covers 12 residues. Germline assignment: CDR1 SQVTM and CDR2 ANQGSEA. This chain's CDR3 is CSVEPANNEQFF. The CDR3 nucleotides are TGCAGCGTGGAACCGGCCAACAATGAGCAGTTCTTC.

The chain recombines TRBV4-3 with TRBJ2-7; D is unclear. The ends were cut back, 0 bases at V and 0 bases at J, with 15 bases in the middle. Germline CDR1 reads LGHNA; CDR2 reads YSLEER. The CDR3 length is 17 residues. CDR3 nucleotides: TGCGCCAGCAGCCAAGATTACCCGGGCGCAATCTCCTACGAGCAGTACTTC. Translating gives CASSQDYPGAISYEQYF.

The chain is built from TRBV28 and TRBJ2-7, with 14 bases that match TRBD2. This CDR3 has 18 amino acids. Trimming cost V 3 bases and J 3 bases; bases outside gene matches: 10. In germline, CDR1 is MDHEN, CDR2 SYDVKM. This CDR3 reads CASSFAGLAGDTSYEQYF. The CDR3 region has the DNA TGTGCCAGCAGTTTTGCGGGACTAGCGGGAGATACGAGCTACGAGCAGTACTTC.

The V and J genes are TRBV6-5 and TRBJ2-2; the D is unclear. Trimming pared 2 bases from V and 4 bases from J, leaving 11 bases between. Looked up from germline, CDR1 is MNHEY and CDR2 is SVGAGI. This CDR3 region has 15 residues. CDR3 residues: CASSYGLVVTGELFF. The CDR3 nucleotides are TGTGCCAGCAGTTACGGATTAGTGGTCACCGGGGAGCTGTTTTTT.

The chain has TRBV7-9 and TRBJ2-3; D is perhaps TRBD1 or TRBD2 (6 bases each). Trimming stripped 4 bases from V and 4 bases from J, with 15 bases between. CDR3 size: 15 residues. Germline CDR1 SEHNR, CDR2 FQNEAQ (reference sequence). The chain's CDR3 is CASSSPWGAADTQYF. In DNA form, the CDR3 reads TGTGCCAGCAGCTCCCCGTGGGGGGCGGCAGATACGCAGTATTTT.

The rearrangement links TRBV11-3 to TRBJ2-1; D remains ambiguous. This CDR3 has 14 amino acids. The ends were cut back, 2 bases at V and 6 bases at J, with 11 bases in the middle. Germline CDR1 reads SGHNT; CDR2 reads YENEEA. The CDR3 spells CASSLKAFPNEQFF. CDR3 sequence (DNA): TGTGCCAGCAGCTTAAAAGCGTTTCCCAATGAGCAGTTCTTC.

The CDR3 nucleotides read TGTGCCAGCAGTTTTAATACCCTGGGATCCTATGGCTACACCTTC. Residues: CASSFNTLGSYGYTF. The V call is TRBV28, the J call TRBJ1-2; D is uncertain. The CDR3 sequence is 15 residues long. Trimming left V 3 bases short and J 4 bases short, with 15 bases between. Looked up from germline, CDR1 is MDHEN and CDR2 is SYDVKM.

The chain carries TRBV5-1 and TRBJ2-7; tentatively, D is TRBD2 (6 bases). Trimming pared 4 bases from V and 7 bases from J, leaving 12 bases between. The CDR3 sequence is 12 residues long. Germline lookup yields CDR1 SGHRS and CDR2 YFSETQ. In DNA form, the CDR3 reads TGCGCCAGCAGCCCACGGGGGAGGGAGCAGTACTTC. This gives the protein CASSPRGREQYF. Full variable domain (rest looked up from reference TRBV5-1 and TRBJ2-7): KAGVTQTPRYLIKTRGQQVTLSCSPISGHRSVSWYQQTPGQGLQFLFEYFSETQRNKGNFPGRFSGRQFSNSRSEMNVSTLELGDSALYLCASSPRGREQYFGPGTRLTVT.

The CDR3 sequence: CASSLGYGRVTYNEQFF. The CDR3 bases are TGTGCCAGCAGCTTGGGATACGGGAGGGTGACCTACAATGAGCAGTTCTTC. The rearrangement links TRBV7-2 to TRBJ2-1; TRBD2 matches at 8 bases. Germline-derived CDR1 and CDR2 are SGHTA and FQGNSA. After removal of 3 bases from V and 2 bases from J, the junction contained 9 bases not matched to a gene. The CDR3 runs 17 residues. Using reference TRBV7-2 and TRBJ2-1 for the parts outside the CDR3, the full variable domain is GAGVSQSPSNKVTEKGKDVELRCDPISGHTALYWYRQSLGQGLEFLIYFQGNSAPDKSGLPSDRFSAERTGGSVSTLTIQRTQQEDSAVYLCASSLGYGRVTYNEQFFGPGTRLTVL.

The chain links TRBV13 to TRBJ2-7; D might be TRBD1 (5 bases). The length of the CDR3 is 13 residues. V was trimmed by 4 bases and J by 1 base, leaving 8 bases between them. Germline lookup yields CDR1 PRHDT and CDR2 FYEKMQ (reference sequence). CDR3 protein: CASSSAGSYEQYF. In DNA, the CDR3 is TGTGCCAGCAGCTCCGCAGGGTCCTACGAGCAGTACTTC.

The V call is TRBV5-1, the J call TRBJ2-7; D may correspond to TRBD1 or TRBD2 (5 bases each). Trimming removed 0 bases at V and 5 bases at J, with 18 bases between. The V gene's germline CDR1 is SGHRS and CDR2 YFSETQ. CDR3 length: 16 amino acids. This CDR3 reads CASSLVRTEGKHEQYF. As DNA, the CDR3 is TGCGCCAGCAGCTTGGTCCGGACCGAGGGGAAGCACGAGCAGTACTTC.

Here the CDR3 DNA reads TGTGCTAGTGGTTTGGGTAACACTGAAGCTTTCTTT. It yields the protein CASGLGNTEAFF. The J gene is TRBJ1-1, the V gene TRBV12-5, with D uncertain. The germline CDR1 and CDR2 sequences are LGHNT and FRNRAP. This CDR3 has 12 residues. Between the trimmed V and J ends, which lost 1 base and 2 bases, there was a span of 2 bases.